This section outlines one T cell receptor beta chain sequence together with its context. The data originate from a study of control samples from healthy donors and cancer patients. The ends were cut back, 4 bases at V and 1 base at J, with 17 bases in the middle. CDR3 length equals 16 residues. CDR1 is SGHRS and CDR2 is YFSETQ in the germline V gene. Libraries were prepared by immunoSEQ multiplex PCR; TCRdb keeps only in-frame clonotypes and omits some of them. The table records more than 110,000 clones, about nine tenths of them present only once. The specimen sequenced was blood. The receptor's source is a woman aged 25 to 39 in good health. The chain couples TRBV5-1 to TRBJ1-1, with a possible D match to TRBD1 (6 bases). CDR3 sequence: CASSPGQSPRNTEAFF. CDR3 nucleotides: TGCGCCAGCAGCCCCGGACAGTCGCCTCGGAACACTGAAGCTTTCTTT.